This TCR beta chain was found in a study of T cell clonality in common variable immunodeficiency. CDR3 size: 13 residues. Germline values: CDR1 PRHDT, CDR2 FYEKMQ (reference sequence). Trimming removed 8 bases from V and 4 bases from J; junction bases left unmatched: 5. Only in-frame clones appear in the TCRdb table, and some are missing; sequencing was by immunoSEQ multiplex PCR. The sample counts around 81,000 clones, none seen once; the ten largest own approximately 0.81%. This clone was seen repeatedly, ten times or more. The read ends 3 residues before the CDR3 terminus; that terminus is restored from the germline J gene.

The chain couples TRBV13 to TRBJ1-5, with TRBD1 matching 7 bases. The receptor comes from a person aged 18 to 75 in good health. Sequenced material: peripheral blood mononuclear cells. The sequenced part of the CDR3 DNA is TGTGCCAGCGGTAACAGGGGAAATCAGCCC. Its protein product is CASGNRGNQP. The whole CDR3 protein reads CASGNRGNQPQHF.